These T cell receptor beta chains were read from a single sample in a study of OX40 agonist ivuxolimab in advanced cancers. This table comes from immunoSEQ multiplex PCR, and its TCRdb copy is limited to in-frame clones, with some not included. This sample has around 60,000 clones, with around 80% found just once. The sample in question was CD4+ or CD8+ T cells sorted from blood, obtained in a trial of the OX40 agonist ivuxolimab. The source is an adult with an advanced solid tumor such as melanoma, head and neck, liver or kidney cancer. Each CDR3 is given with its conserved first and last residue. A D gene is named only where the DNA matches it firmly. Expanded clones get a size class; other rows say once, few or many, or leave the size out.

TRBV5-4,TRBJ1-6,NA,NA,CASSLAGGSDSPLHF,TGTGCCAGCAGCTTGGCTGGGGGCTCTGATTCACCCCTCCACTTT
TRBV15,TRBJ1-1,NA,few,CATSRDLSNTEAFF,TGTGCCACCAGCAGAGATTTAAGCAACACTGAAGCTTTCTTT
TRBV6-5,TRBJ2-7,NA,NA,CASSKEGDVEQYF,TGTGCCAGCAGTAAGGAGGGGGATGTAGAGCAGTACTTC
TRBV7-8,TRBJ1-1,NA,NA,CASSLGAANEAFF,TGTGCCAGCAGCTTAGGGGCCGCGAATGAAGCTTTCTTT
TRBV6-1,TRBJ1-1,NA,NA,CASSRTVPGTFF,TGTGCCAGCAGTCGGACAGTGCCCGGGACTTTCTTT
TRBV28,TRBJ2-7,NA,few,CASRGDYEQYF,TGTGCCAGCAGGGGGGACTACGAGCAGTACTTC
TRBV6-1,TRBJ1-1,NA,NA,CASGGSGNTEAFF,TGTGCCAGCGGTGGGTCGGGGAACACTGAAGCTTTCTTT
TRBV7-2,TRBJ1-5,TRBD1,NA,CASSLFLGQGQPQHF,TGTGCCAGCAGCTTATTCCTCGGACAGGGCCAGCCCCAGCATTTT
TRBV6-1,TRBJ2-3,TRBD1,NA,CASNLGRGSTDTQYF,TGTGCCAGCAACTTGGGCAGGGGGAGCACAGATACGCAGTATTTT
TRBV5-6,TRBJ1-6,NA,NA,CASSLGGSSYNSPLHF,TGTGCCAGCAGCTTGGGGGGGAGCTCCTATAATTCACCCCTCCACTTT
TRBV4-2,TRBJ2-7,NA,NA,CASSPTSSISSTPYEQYF,TGTGCCAGCAGCCCGACAAGTAGCATCAGTTCTACCCCCTACGAGCAGTACTTC
TRBV27,TRBJ2-3,NA,once,CASSLRGLDTQYF,TGTGCCAGCAGTTTAAGGGGACTTGATACGCAGTATTTT
TRBV5-1,TRBJ2-5,TRBD1,NA,CASSAGGTGEGTQYF,TGCGCCAGCAGCGCAGGAGGGACAGGGGAGGGGACCCAGTACTTC
TRBV19,TRBJ2-2,NA,NA,CASSPAGWGMNTGELFF,TGTGCCAGTAGTCCAGCAGGTTGGGGGATGAACACCGGGGAGCTGTTTTTT
TRBV7-8,TRBJ2-1,TRBD2,NA,CASSLGLAGAGEQFF,TGTGCCAGCAGCTTGGGACTAGCGGGGGCTGGTGAGCAGTTCTTC
TRBV5-1,TRBJ1-6,NA,NA,CASSLTSQSSYNSPLHF,TGCGCCAGCAGCTTGACAAGCCAGAGCTCCTATAATTCACCCCTCCACTTT
TRBV4-2,TRBJ1-1,TRBD1,NA,CASSQSPDRDTEAFF,TGTGCCAGCAGCCAAAGCCCGGACAGGGACACTGAAGCTTTCTTT
TRBV28,TRBJ2-7,TRBD2,NA,CASSGPGLAVAYEQYF,TGTGCCAGCTCGGGGCCGGGACTAGCGGTTGCCTACGAGCAGTACTTC
TRBV9,TRBJ2-2,NA,few,CASSVGLVINTGELFF,TGTGCCAGCAGCGTAGGACTGGTAATAAACACCGGGGAGCTGTTTTTT
TRBV6-1,TRBJ2-6,TRBD1,NA,CASSGTGDPGANVLTF,TGTGCCAGCAGTGGAACAGGGGACCCTGGGGCCAACGTCCTGACTTTC
TRBV7-2,TRBJ1-6,NA,NA,CASSPRAPNSPLHF,TGTGCCAGCAGCCCCCGGGCGCCTAATTCACCCCTCCACTTT
TRBV2,TRBJ2-2,NA,NA,CASSDQGYTGELFF,TGTGCCAGCAGTGATCAGGGGTACACCGGGGAGCTGTTTTTT
TRBV7-2,TRBJ1-5,NA,NA,CASSWDGNQPQHF,TGTGCCAGCAGCTGGGATGGCAATCAGCCCCAGCATTTT
TRBV28,TRBJ2-5,NA,NA,CASSPLLGGKTQYF,TGTGCCAGCAGTCCCCTGTTGGGAGGAAAGACCCAGTACTTC
TRBV19,TRBJ2-4,NA,NA,CASKIRGSNIQYF,TGTGCCAGTAAAATAAGGGGGTCTAACATTCAGTACTTC
TRBV2,TRBJ1-6,TRBD1,NA,CASSGQGRGNSPLHF,TGTGCCAGCTCGGGACAGGGGAGAGGTAATTCACCCCTCCACTTT
TRBV6-6,TRBJ2-2,NA,NA,CASSNRPGQTGELFF,TGTGCCAGCAGCAATCGACCGGGACAAACCGGGGAGCTGTTTTTT
TRBV21-1,TRBJ2-1,NA,NA,CASSKVAGEINEQFF,TGTGCCAGCAGCAAAGTAGCGGGGGAAATCAATGAGCAGTTCTTC
TRBV6-1,TRBJ2-3,NA,once,CASRVPSTDTQYF,TGTGCCAGCCGGGTCCCGAGCACAGATACGCAGTATTTT
TRBV18,TRBJ1-1,NA,NA,CASLLQGANTEAFF,TGTGCCAGCTTACTTCAGGGAGCGAACACTGAAGCTTTCTTT
TRBV6-1,TRBJ1-1,NA,NA,CASIEGGDTEAFF,TGTGCCAGCATTGAGGGGGGAGACACTGAAGCTTTCTTT
TRBV28,TRBJ1-5,NA,NA,CASSKNQPQHF,TGTGCCAGCAGTAAAAACCAGCCCCAGCATTTT
TRBV5-1,TRBJ2-3,NA,NA,CASSSDGSSTDTQYF,TGCGCCAGCAGCTCGGACGGATCTAGCACAGATACGCAGTATTTT
TRBV15,TRBJ1-1,TRBD1,NA,CATSREYRGSEAFF,TGTGCCACCAGCAGAGAATACAGGGGGTCTGAAGCTTTCTTT
TRBV6-6,TRBJ2-1,TRBD2,NA,CASSLIGLAGEQFF,TGTGCCAGCAGTTTAATCGGACTAGCGGGTGAGCAGTTCTTC
TRBV2,TRBJ1-6,TRBD1,NA,CASSAQGAGRGYNSPLHF,TGTGCCAGCAGCGCCCAGGGGGCAGGGAGGGGATATAATTCACCCCTCCACTTT
TRBV19,TRBJ1-1,NA,NA,CASSNEGTEAFF,TGTGCCAGTAGTAACGAGGGCACTGAAGCTTTCTTT
TRBV6-1,TRBJ2-5,TRBD1,NA,CASSEQGAMETQYF,TGTGCCAGCAGTGAACAGGGGGCAATGGAGACCCAGTACTTC
TRBV2,TRBJ2-7,NA,NA,CASSDYTGTSEQYF,TGTGCCAGCAGTGATTATACAGGGACGAGCGAGCAGTACTTC
TRBV28,TRBJ1-3,NA,NA,CASSLIGQSSGNTIYF,TGTGCCAGCAGTTTGATAGGACAGAGCTCTGGAAACACCATATATTTT
TRBV7-9,TRBJ2-5,NA,NA,CASDTTVGETQYF,TGTGCCAGCGACACAACGGTGGGAGAGACCCAGTACTTC
TRBV7-2,TRBJ2-1,TRBD1,NA,CASSPTGTGVRNEQFF,TGTGCCAGCAGCCCAACCGGGACAGGGGTTAGAAATGAGCAGTTCTTC
TRBV28,TRBJ2-7,TRBD1,NA,CASSHLDRAHEQYF,TGTGCCAGCAGCCACCTCGACAGGGCCCACGAGCAGTACTTC
TRBV19,TRBJ1-5,NA,once,CASSIGPPNLSGGQPQHF,TGTGCCAGTAGTATAGGGCCCCCAAACTTATCCGGGGGTCAGCCCCAGCATTTT
TRBV19,TRBJ1-4,NA,NA,CASSIRQGVAEKLFF,TGTGCCAGTAGTATTCGTCAGGGCGTTGCGGAAAAACTGTTTTTT
TRBV6-6,TRBJ1-1,TRBD1,NA,CASSTPRQGAPEAFF,TGTGCCAGCAGTACTCCAAGACAGGGGGCGCCTGAAGCTTTCTTT
TRBV28,TRBJ2-7,TRBD1,NA,CASSFPGQGAYEQYF,TGTGCCAGCAGTTTTCCGGGACAGGGGGCTTACGAGCAGTACTTC
TRBV28,TRBJ1-5,TRBD1,NA,CASSLDRGNQPQHF,TGTGCCAGCAGTTTAGACAGGGGGAATCAGCCCCAGCATTTT
TRBV7-3,TRBJ1-2,NA,NA,CASSLGGGTNYGYTF,TGTGCCAGCAGCTTAGGGGGAGGGACTAACTATGGCTACACCTTC
TRBV18,TRBJ1-4,NA,NA,CASSPSPLGGEKLFF,TGTGCCAGCTCACCAAGCCCCCTTGGAGGAGAAAAACTGTTTTTT